A selection of T cell receptor beta chains follows, all from one sample in a study of blood T cells in healthy people across ages. MiXCR, applied by TCRdb to the 5' RACE reads, yields one record per CDR3 protein. The table includes about 1.1 million distinct CDR3 sequences, around two fifths detected once. Specimen: blood. The receptors stem from a man aged 18 to 30 in good health. CDR3s include the opening cysteine and the closing phenylalanine or tryptophan. Fields, in order: D gene, clone size, V gene, J gene, CDR3 DNA, CDR3 protein. A D gene is named only where the DNA matches it firmly. Clone size is given for some rows only: seen once, a few or many times, or a class if the clone is expanded.

d_call: .
clone_size: few
v_call: TRBV2
j_call: TRBJ1-4
cdr3_nt: TGTGCCAGCAGGGACATAGGACAGCATAATGAAAAACTGTTTTTT
cdr3_aa: CASRDIGQHNEKLFF

d_call: TRBD2
clone_size: few
v_call: TRBV6-1
j_call: TRBJ2-7
cdr3_nt: TGTGCCAGCAGCGATAACAGCGGGGGAAGGTTCTACGAGCAGTACTTC
cdr3_aa: CASSDNSGGRFYEQYF

d_call: .
clone_size: few
v_call: TRBV6-2/TRBV6-3
j_call: TRBJ1-2
cdr3_nt: TGTGCCAGCACCTACGACAGGAACTATGGCTACACCTTC
cdr3_aa: CASTYDRNYGYTF

d_call: TRBD1
clone_size: .
v_call: TRBV24-1
j_call: TRBJ2-1
cdr3_nt: TGTGCCACCAGTGAGCACCCCACAGGGGGTATGGTCGATGAGCAGTTCTTC
cdr3_aa: CATSEHPTGGMVDEQFF

d_call: .
clone_size: .
v_call: TRBV5-1
j_call: TRBJ2-7
cdr3_nt: TGCGCCAGCAGTACCAGGGGGGAAGCCTCCTACAATGAGCAGTACTTC
cdr3_aa: CASSTRGEASYNEQYF

d_call: TRBD1
clone_size: .
v_call: TRBV4-2
j_call: TRBJ2-2
cdr3_nt: TGTGCCAGCAGCCAAGATTTGGGACAGGGGACCGGGGAGCTGTTTTTT
cdr3_aa: CASSQDLGQGTGELFF

d_call: .
clone_size: few
v_call: TRBV10-3
j_call: TRBJ2-7
cdr3_nt: TGTGCCATCAGTGACGGGGCAACCTACGAGCAGTACTTC
cdr3_aa: CAISDGATYEQYF

d_call: .
clone_size: .
v_call: TRBV7-3
j_call: TRBJ1-4
cdr3_nt: TGTGCCAGCAGCCCAAACGGGGGAAGTGGTGAAAAACTGTTTTTT
cdr3_aa: CASSPNGGSGEKLFF

d_call: .
clone_size: many
v_call: TRBV2
j_call: TRBJ2-5
cdr3_nt: TGTGCCAGCAGCCCGACTAGCCAAGAGACCCAGTACTTC
cdr3_aa: CASSPTSQETQYF

d_call: .
clone_size: .
v_call: TRBV18
j_call: TRBJ2-3
cdr3_nt: TGTGCCAGCTCACCGTATGGCTCTAGCACAGATGCGCAGTATTTT
cdr3_aa: CASSPYGSSTDAQYF

d_call: .
clone_size: few
v_call: TRBV7-2
j_call: TRBJ2-1
cdr3_nt: TGTGCCAGCGGAGGGGGGCCGAACAATGAGCAGTTCTTC
cdr3_aa: CASGGGPNNEQFF

d_call: .
clone_size: .
v_call: TRBV4-2
j_call: TRBJ1-1
cdr3_nt: TGTGCCAGCAGCCAAGAGTGGTCAGATATGACTGAAGCTTTCTTT
cdr3_aa: CASSQEWSDMTEAFF

d_call: .
clone_size: .
v_call: TRBV6-5
j_call: TRBJ2-3
cdr3_nt: TGTGCCAGCAGTTACGGGGGGCGAAGCACAGATACGCAGTATTTT
cdr3_aa: CASSYGGRSTDTQYF

d_call: .
clone_size: .
v_call: TRBV20-1
j_call: TRBJ1-1
cdr3_nt: TGCAGTGCTAGCGACCCAAGGGAGGTGACTGAAGCTTTCTTT
cdr3_aa: CSASDPREVTEAFF

d_call: TRBD2
clone_size: .
v_call: TRBV7-2
j_call: TRBJ2-2
cdr3_nt: TGTGCCAGCAGCCAAGGAGCGGGGGAGGGCGGGGAGCTGTTTTTT
cdr3_aa: CASSQGAGEGGELFF

d_call: .
clone_size: many
v_call: TRBV5-1
j_call: TRBJ2-3
cdr3_nt: TGCGCCAGCAGCTCCGGACAGAGCACAGATACGCAGTATTTT
cdr3_aa: CASSSGQSTDTQYF

d_call: .
clone_size: .
v_call: TRBV6-1
j_call: TRBJ2-1
cdr3_nt: TGTGCCTCCCTCGGCCGAACCTTCTCCTACAATGAGCAGTTCTTC
cdr3_aa: CASLGRTFSYNEQFF

d_call: .
clone_size: .
v_call: TRBV12-3/TRBV12-4
j_call: TRBJ2-5
cdr3_nt: TGTGCCAGCAGTTTAATGGGTCTGCGAGAGACCCAGTACTTC
cdr3_aa: CASSLMGLRETQYF

d_call: TRBD1
clone_size: few
v_call: TRBV6-5
j_call: TRBJ1-4
cdr3_nt: TGTGCCAGCAGTTACTCCTTCCTAACAGGGGGAGGGGGTGAAAAACTGTTTTTT
cdr3_aa: CASSYSFLTGGGGEKLFF

d_call: .
clone_size: once
v_call: TRBV20-1
j_call: TRBJ1-2
cdr3_nt: TGCAGTGCCAGAGGCTCAGGGCCAAACTATGGCTACACCTTC
cdr3_aa: CSARGSGPNYGYTF

d_call: TRBD2
clone_size: .
v_call: TRBV28
j_call: TRBJ2-2
cdr3_nt: TGTGCCAGCAGTCCTTGGACTAGCGGGGGGCCTACGAACACCGGGGAGCTGTTTTTT
cdr3_aa: CASSPWTSGGPTNTGELFF

d_call: .
clone_size: .
v_call: TRBV2
j_call: TRBJ1-4
cdr3_nt: TGTGCCAGCAGGGCCGGGACAACTAATGAAAAACTGTTTTTT
cdr3_aa: CASRAGTTNEKLFF

d_call: .
clone_size: few
v_call: TRBV6-5
j_call: TRBJ2-5
cdr3_nt: TGTGCCAGCAGTTTAGGGCAGGGGAAGAATTCAGAGACCCAGTACTTC
cdr3_aa: CASSLGQGKNSETQYF

d_call: .
clone_size: .
v_call: TRBV4-2
j_call: TRBJ2-5
cdr3_nt: TGTGCCAGCAGCCAAGAGACAGGGACTTTCTACAATGAGCAGTACTTC
cdr3_aa: CASSQETGTFYNEQYF

d_call: .
clone_size: .
v_call: TRBV5-1
j_call: TRBJ1-2
cdr3_nt: TGCACCAGCAGCTCTGGGACCTATGGCTACACCTTC
cdr3_aa: CTSSSGTYGYTF

d_call: .
clone_size: few
v_call: TRBV3-1
j_call: TRBJ2-3
cdr3_nt: TGTGCCAGCAGCCAAGATAAACGGGATACGCAGTATTTT
cdr3_aa: CASSQDKRDTQYF

d_call: .
clone_size: .
v_call: TRBV10-3
j_call: TRBJ2-4
cdr3_nt: TGTGCCATCAGTGAGTCGTGGGAAAATAGAAACATTCAGTACTTC
cdr3_aa: CAISESWENRNIQYF

d_call: .
clone_size: once
v_call: TRBV5-1
j_call: TRBJ2-5
cdr3_nt: TGCGCCAGCAGCACTGGATCAGTTCAAGAGACCCAGTACTTC
cdr3_aa: CASSTGSVQETQYF

d_call: TRBD2
clone_size: .
v_call: TRBV20-1
j_call: TRBJ2-3
cdr3_nt: TGCAGTGCTGACCTAGCGGGGGCAGATACGCAGTATTTT
cdr3_aa: CSADLAGADTQYF

d_call: TRBD1
clone_size: .
v_call: TRBV12-3/TRBV12-4
j_call: TRBJ1-2
cdr3_nt: TGTGCCAGCAGTTTACTCCCGGGACAGACTAACTATGGCTACACCTTC
cdr3_aa: CASSLLPGQTNYGYTF

d_call: TRBD1
clone_size: few
v_call: TRBV12-5
j_call: TRBJ1-5
cdr3_nt: TGTGCTAGTGGTTTGGGTAGGGACAGCCAGCCCCAGCATTTT
cdr3_aa: CASGLGRDSQPQHF

d_call: .
clone_size: .
v_call: TRBV6-5
j_call: TRBJ1-1
cdr3_nt: TGTGCCAGCAGTTACCGGGCGGGTGAAGCTTTCTTT
cdr3_aa: CASSYRAGEAFF

d_call: TRBD1
clone_size: .
v_call: TRBV2
j_call: TRBJ1-2
cdr3_nt: TGTGCCAGCAGTGTCCGGCGGGACAGGGGAAATAACTATGGCTACACCTTC
cdr3_aa: CASSVRRDRGNNYGYTF

d_call: .
clone_size: .
v_call: TRBV4-3
j_call: TRBJ2-2
cdr3_nt: TGCGCCAGCAGCCAAGATGTCAACAGCCCGAACACCGGGGAGCTGTTTTTT
cdr3_aa: CASSQDVNSPNTGELFF

d_call: .
clone_size: many
v_call: TRBV10-3
j_call: TRBJ2-1
cdr3_nt: TGTGCCATCAGTGGTCGCAGGGAGAATGAGCAGTTCTTC
cdr3_aa: CAISGRRENEQFF

d_call: .
clone_size: few
v_call: TRBV6-5
j_call: TRBJ1-2
cdr3_nt: TGTGCCAGCAGTTACGGACCGATCTCTGGCTACACCTTC
cdr3_aa: CASSYGPISGYTF

d_call: .
clone_size: many
v_call: TRBV4-3
j_call: TRBJ2-7
cdr3_nt: TGCGCCAGCAGCCAAGACCATTACTACGAGCAGTACTTC
cdr3_aa: CASSQDHYYEQYF

d_call: TRBD1
clone_size: .
v_call: TRBV7-2
j_call: TRBJ1-1
cdr3_nt: TGTGCCAGCAGCCCCCGGGACAGGAGATCGAACACTGAAGCTTTCTTT
cdr3_aa: CASSPRDRRSNTEAFF

d_call: .
clone_size: .
v_call: TRBV11-1
j_call: TRBJ2-3
cdr3_nt: TGTGCCAGCAGCTCATCCCGCAACAGGGTGAAAGATACGCAGTATTTT
cdr3_aa: CASSSSRNRVKDTQYF

d_call: TRBD2
clone_size: .
v_call: TRBV20-1
j_call: TRBJ2-1
cdr3_nt: TGCAGTGCTAGAATCCCGGCTAGCGGGGTCGAAAACTACAATGAGCAGTTCTTC
cdr3_aa: CSARIPASGVENYNEQFF

d_call: .
clone_size: .
v_call: TRBV27
j_call: TRBJ1-1
cdr3_nt: TGTGCCAGCAGTTTATCCCCCAGGACTGTGAACACTGAAGCTTTCTTT
cdr3_aa: CASSLSPRTVNTEAFF

d_call: .
clone_size: few
v_call: TRBV12-3/TRBV12-4
j_call: TRBJ1-6
cdr3_nt: TGTGCCAGCAGCGCCCTCGCTGGAGCCCTCCACTTT
cdr3_aa: CASSALAGALHF

d_call: .
clone_size: few
v_call: TRBV7-2
j_call: TRBJ2-1
cdr3_nt: TGTGCCAGCAGCCCAGGACCGCTGAGCTCCTACAATGAGCAGTTCTTC
cdr3_aa: CASSPGPLSSYNEQFF

d_call: TRBD2
clone_size: few
v_call: TRBV4-2
j_call: TRBJ2-2
cdr3_nt: TGTGCCAGCAGACCTAGCGGGGGGAACACCGGGGAGCTGTTTTTT
cdr3_aa: CASRPSGGNTGELFF

d_call: .
clone_size: .
v_call: TRBV5-1
j_call: TRBJ1-1
cdr3_nt: TGCGCCAGCAGCTTGATAGTGGGGGACATCTACACTGAAGCTTTCTTT
cdr3_aa: CASSLIVGDIYTEAFF

d_call: .
clone_size: few
v_call: TRBV3-1
j_call: TRBJ2-7
cdr3_nt: TGTGCCAGCAGCCAAGACGGGACCCTATACTACGAGCAGTACTTC
cdr3_aa: CASSQDGTLYYEQYF

d_call: .
clone_size: .
v_call: TRBV3-1
j_call: TRBJ2-1
cdr3_nt: TGTGCCAGCAGCCAATGGCACAGGGACTACAATGAGCAGTTCTTC
cdr3_aa: CASSQWHRDYNEQFF

d_call: .
clone_size: few
v_call: TRBV3-1
j_call: TRBJ2-3
cdr3_nt: TGTGCCAGCAGCCAAGAGGTAGGGACCGCAGATACGCAGTATTTT
cdr3_aa: CASSQEVGTADTQYF